What follows are 15 T cell receptor beta chains derived from one specimen sequenced in a study of T cell responses to AZD1222 COVID-19 vaccine. Repertoires were generated with immunoSEQ multiplex PCR, while TCRdb's copy carries only in-frame clones and drops some. The sample has 65,000 to 75,000 clones; approximately 80% are singletons. The material was peripheral blood, obtained on day 0 of AZD1222 vaccination. The receptors come from an adult in good health.

The chain recombines TRBV7-9 with TRBJ2-1, with 14 bases lining up with TRBD2. This CDR3 is 15 amino acids long. V was clipped by 5 bases and J by 6 bases; unmatched bases: 3. CDR1 is SEHNR, CDR2 FQNEAQ, per germline (reference sequence). The CDR3 loop reads CASSPGLAGGNEQFF. As DNA, the CDR3 is TGTGCCAGCAGCCCAGGACTAGCGGGGGGCAATGAGCAGTTCTTC.

V gene TRBV9 combines with J gene TRBJ1-2; D is uncertain. The germline V gene has CDR1 SGDLS and CDR2 YYNGEE. This CDR3 has 14 residues. V shed 2 bases and J shed 4 bases, with 12 bases lying between them. In nucleotides, the CDR3 is TGTGCCAGCAGCGTCTCGGTGCCCACCTATGGCTACACCTTC. Its translation is CASSVSVPTYGYTF.

V is TRBV27 and J is TRBJ2-3; 11 bases are shared with TRBD2. Trimming removed 5 bases from V and 2 bases from J; junction bases left unmatched: 9. The CDR3 runs 17 residues. The germline gives CDR1 MNHEY, CDR2 SMNVEV (reference sequence). The DNA of the CDR3 is TGTGCCAGCAGTATTCGGTTAGCGGGGGGGTCCACAGATACGCAGTATTTT. It translates to CASSIRLAGGSTDTQYF.

The V call is TRBV25-1, the J call TRBJ1-2; weak D call: TRBD1 (6 bases). Trimming stripped 6 bases from V and 8 bases from J, with 16 bases between. Germline CDR1 reads MGHDK; CDR2 reads SYGVNS. The CDR3 spans 13 residues. This CDR3 is CASRGRGAQGYTF. DNA for the CDR3: TGTGCCAGCAGGGGTCGGGGGGCGCAAGGCTACACCTTC.

In this sample, this clone turned up once. The chain uses TRBV4-3 and TRBJ2-3, with a weak D call TRBD2 (7 bases). Germline V gene sequence: CDR1 LGHNA, CDR2 YSLEER. The CDR3 has 18 residues. V shed 0 bases and J shed 4 bases, with 20 bases lying between them. As DNA, the CDR3 is TGCGCCAGCAGCCAAGATTTACGCGGGGGCGTAGGCGCAGATACGCAGTATTTT. Residues: CASSQDLRGGVGADTQYF.

The V gene is TRBV3-1 (or the pseudogene TRBV3-2), the J gene TRBJ1-5; D ambiguous. The CDR3 covers 13 residues. With 0 bases removed from V and 7 bases from J, the gap between germline ends came to 7 bases. The germline V gene encodes CDR1 LGHDT and CDR2 YNNKEL (reference sequence). This CDR3 is CASSQDSRQPQHF. CDR3 nucleotide sequence: TGTGCCAGCAGCCAAGACAGCCGCCAGCCCCAGCATTTT.

The chain links TRBV6-5 to TRBJ2-7; D not certain. The CDR3 sequence is 12 residues long. Germline values: CDR1 MNHEY, CDR2 SVGAGI. The ends were cut back, 6 bases at V and 2 bases at J, with 8 bases in the middle. The CDR3, as DNA: TGTGCCAGCAGCCCATCTCCCTACGAGCAGTACTTC. Residues: CASSPSPYEQYF.

This clone has just a few counts. This chain links TRBV28 with TRBJ1-2; 7 bases are shared with TRBD1. The CDR3 consists of 16 residues. The germline gives CDR1 MDHEN, CDR2 SYDVKM. Trimming at V came to 5 bases and at J to 0 bases, leaving 9 bases not matched to a gene. CDR3 DNA sequence: TGTGCCAGCAGTGCATTAACAGGGACAGCTAACTATGGCTACACCTTC. It encodes CASSALTGTANYGYTF.

This rearrangement joins TRBV2 to TRBJ1-2, with TRBD1 as a possible D gene (5 bases). The CDR3 covers 13 residues. V dropped 5 bases and J dropped 3 bases, with 10 bases sitting between them. Germline CDR1 is SNHLY and CDR2 is FYNNEI. The CDR3 region has the DNA TGTGCCAGCAGTCAGACGACAGACTATGGCTACACCTTC. Its protein is CASSQTTDYGYTF.

The chain combines TRBV20-1 with TRBJ1-4, with D possibly TRBD1 on 6 matching bases. The CDR3 spans 11 residues. Trimming stripped 5 bases from V and 8 bases from J, with 9 bases between. Germline V gene sequence: CDR1 DFQATT, CDR2 SNEGSKA (reference sequence). This CDR3 is CSAEGGEKLFF. As DNA, the CDR3 is TGCAGTGCTGAGGGGGGCGAAAAACTGTTTTTT.

Points on this clone: Other DNA sequences in this specimen translate into the identical CDR3. The chain has TRBV4-1 and TRBJ1-2; weak D call: TRBD1 (5 bases). Trimming took 0 bases from V and 5 from J, leaving 13 bases between them. Looked up from germline, CDR1 is MGHRA and CDR2 is YSYEKL. The length of the CDR3 is 15 residues. CDR3 sequence reads: CASSQDSRVNYGYTF. The CDR3 region has the DNA TGCGCCAGCAGCCAAGATTCCAGGGTCAATTATGGCTACACCTTC.

The CDR3 sequence: CASSESSNYGYTF. The CDR3 DNA is TGTGCCAGCAGTGAGTCCAGTAACTATGGCTACACCTTC. The genes are TRBV6-1 and TRBJ1-2; D gene ambiguous. The CDR3 has 13 amino acids. Germline values: CDR1 MNHNS, CDR2 SASEGT. The V end was cut by 3 bases, the J end by 1 base, with 6 bases between.

CDR3 bases: TGTGCCAGCAGCTGGACAGGGGATAATCAGCCCCAGCATTTT. It specifies CASSWTGDNQPQHF. The chain is built from TRBV7-9 and TRBJ1-5; the match to TRBD1 covers 9 bases. The J segment lost 4 bases and the V segment lost 4 bases, leaving 2 bases of the junction unmatched. The CDR3 length is 14 residues. Looked up from germline, CDR1 is SEHNR and CDR2 is FQNEAQ (reference sequence).

The chain uses TRBV11-2 and TRBJ2-2, with D possibly being TRBD2 (5 bases). V was clipped by 5 bases and J by 4 bases, with 17 bases between them. This CDR3 is built from 16 residues. Germline CDR1 is SGHAT and CDR2 is FQNNGV. Here the CDR3 DNA reads TGTGCCAGCAGCCGATTAGGGAGAGGCGGCACCGGGGAGCTGTTTTTT. This encodes CASSRLGRGGTGELFF.

A few counts support this clone. J is TRBJ1-1 and V is TRBV5-1; D not certain. The CDR3 is 14 amino acids. The germline gives CDR1 SGHRS, CDR2 YFSETQ. V lost 0 bases and J lost 2, with 8 bases in between. CDR3 region: CASSLGGGNTEAFF. The CDR3 DNA reads as TGCGCCAGCAGCTTGGGAGGCGGCAACACTGAAGCTTTCTTT. The variable domain in full, with the rest retrieved from reference TRBV5-1 and TRBJ1-1, is KAGVTQTPRYLIKTRGQQVTLSCSPISGHRSVSWYQQTPGQGLQFLFEYFSETQRNKGNFPGRFSGRQFSNSRSEMNVSTLELGDSALYLCASSLGGGNTEAFFGQGTRLTVV.